One sample yielded the 27 T cell receptor beta chains listed below, sequenced in a study of cytomegalovirus exposure and HLA in healthy donors. 60 Vbeta and 13 Jbeta primers were used in PCR. TCRdb's table, derived via immunoSEQ multiplex PCR, lists solely in-frame clones and lacks some. The table lists under 200,000 clones, roughly 72% of them singletons. Source material: PBMCs. The receptors shown here come from a man aged 25-40 years in good health and CMV-seronegative.

The rearrangement uses TRBV2 and TRBJ2-1; a possible D gene is TRBD2 (7 bases). CDR1 is SNHLY, CDR2 FYNNEI, per germline. Trimming shortened V by 7 bases and J by 2 bases, and 12 bases separated the two germline ends. The CDR3 runs 14 residues. The CDR3 sequence is CASKGGLAYNEQFF. As DNA, the CDR3 is TGTGCCAGCAAGGGGGGGTTGGCCTACAATGAGCAGTTCTTC.

V gene TRBV28 combines with J gene TRBJ2-5, with TRBD2 matching over 9 bases. CDR3 length equals 16 residues. V was pared by 5 bases and J by 3 bases, with 10 bases of the junction left unmatched. The V gene's germline CDR1 is MDHEN and CDR2 SYDVKM. CDR3 residues: CASSPRIAGVEETQYF. The CDR3 region has the DNA TGTGCCAGCAGTCCACGAATAGCGGGAGTGGAAGAGACCCAGTACTTC.

The chain joins TRBV5-1 to TRBJ2-5, with TRBD2 as a possible D gene (5 bases). Deletions cut 3 bases from V and 4 bases from J, with 13 bases between. CDR1 SGHRS and CDR2 YFSETQ come from the germline V gene. CDR3 size: 14 residues. The CDR3 is CASSSTSLRETQYF. CDR3 sequence (DNA): TGCGCCAGCAGCTCTACTAGTCTTAGAGAGACCCAGTACTTC. The full variable domain, completed using reference TRBV5-1 and TRBJ2-5, is KAGVTQTPRYLIKTRGQQVTLSCSPISGHRSVSWYQQTPGQGLQFLFEYFSETQRNKGNFPGRFSGRQFSNSRSEMNVSTLELGDSALYLCASSSTSLRETQYFGPGTRLLVL.

The rearrangement joins TRBV29-1 to TRBJ2-7, with 12 nucleotides matching TRBD2. CDR3 length: 15 amino acids. Looked up from germline, CDR1 is SQVTM and CDR2 is ANQGSEA. Losses at the gene ends were 4 bases for V and 3 bases for J; bases not matched to a gene: 7. The CDR3 coding sequence is TGCAGCGTTGGGACTAGCGGGACGATCGTCTACGAGCAGTACTTC. It codes for CSVGTSGTIVYEQYF.

The chain links TRBV7-9 to TRBJ2-7, with D possibly being TRBD2 (6 bases). Trimming cost V 5 bases and J 2 bases, with 13 bases left between them. The CDR3 consists of 14 residues. Germline V gives CDR1 SEHNR, CDR2 FQNEAQ (reference sequence). The CDR3 spells CASSPRENPYEQYF. CDR3 nucleotide sequence: TGTGCCAGCAGCCCTCGGGAGAACCCCTACGAGCAGTACTTC. Together with reference TRBV7-9 and TRBJ2-7, the CDR3 gives the full variable domain: DTGVSQNPRHKITKRGQNVTFRCDPISEHNRLYWYRQTLGQGPEFLTYFQNEAQLEKSRLLSDRFSAERPKGSFSTLEIQRTEQGDSAMYLCASSPRENPYEQYFGPGTRLTVT.

The chain uses TRBV27 and TRBJ1-2, with D possibly matching TRBD1 (6 bases). CDR1 is MNHEY, CDR2 SMNVEV, per germline (reference sequence). V lost 8 bases and J lost 8, with 12 bases in between. This CDR3 has 11 amino acids. The CDR3 sequence is CASSDRRGYTF. The CDR3 region has the DNA TGTGCCAGCTCGGACAGACGGGGCTACACCTTC.

The chain carries TRBV18 and TRBJ1-1; D ambiguous. The CDR3 is made up of 13 amino acids. Germline V gives CDR1 KGHSH, CDR2 LQKENI. V dropped 0 bases and J dropped 3 bases, with 5 bases sitting between them. The CDR3 spells CASSPPGYTEAFF. In nucleotides, the CDR3 is TGTGCCAGCTCACCACCGGGCTACACTGAAGCTTTCTTT. The entire variable domain, with the rest obtained from reference TRBV18 and TRBJ1-1, is as follows: NAGVMQNPRHLVRRRGQEARLRCSPMKGHSHVYWYRQLPEEGLKFMVYLQKENIIDESGMPKERFSAEFPKEGPSILRIQQVVRGDSAAYFCASSPPGYTEAFFGQGTRLTVV.

V gene TRBV7-3 combines with J gene TRBJ2-5; TRBD2 is a possible D gene (6 bases). The CDR3 contains 14 residues. The V gene's germline CDR1 is SGHTA and CDR2 FQGTGA. The CDR3, as DNA: TGTGCAGAACGGAGGGACGTACGTCAAGAGACCCAGTACTTC. This translates into CAERRDVRQETQYF.

This chain connects TRBV27 to TRBJ2-7; 9 bases agree with TRBD2. V dropped 0 bases and J dropped 2; count of bases not matched to a gene: 11. Germline loops: CDR1 MNHEY, CDR2 SMNVEV (reference sequence). This CDR3 comprises 18 residues. CDR3 sequence reads: CASSLSSGRAGGPYEQYF. CDR3 in DNA: TGTGCCAGCAGTTTATCCTCAGGACGAGCGGGAGGCCCCTACGAGCAGTACTTC.

J is TRBJ1-4 and V is TRBV11-2; D is possibly TRBD1 (5 bases). Germline CDR1 is SGHAT and CDR2 is FQNNGV. V was cut by 2 bases and J by 1 base, with 11 bases left in between. This CDR3 region has 16 residues. Written as DNA, the CDR3 is TGTGCCAGCAGCTTACCCAACCAGGGAACTAATGAAAAACTGTTTTTT. Amino acid sequence: CASSLPNQGTNEKLFF.

The V and J genes are TRBV5-1 and TRBJ2-5, with 9 bases identical to TRBD1. Germline V gene data show CDR1 as SGHRS and CDR2 as YFSETQ. V shed 4 bases, J shed 5 bases, and the junction held 9 bases outside the gene matches. CDR3 length: 15 amino acids. CDR3 coding DNA: TGCGCCAGCAGCGCGCAACAGGGGGCCCGGGAGACCCAGTACTTC. Its protein product is CASSAQQGARETQYF.

This clone came up a few times. The chain recombines TRBV15 with TRBJ2-7; the D gene is possibly TRBD2 (7 bases). V was trimmed by 3 bases and J by 3 bases, leaving 15 bases between them. CDR3 length: 15 residues. From germline, CDR1 is LNHNV and CDR2 YYDKDF (reference sequence). CDR3 protein: CATSRGGRGVYEQYF. CDR3 bases: TGTGCCACCAGCAGGGGGGGGCGGGGTGTCTACGAGCAGTACTTC.

Concerning this clone itself: At one boundary the junction diverges from the germline segment, which might be a read error. The sample carries other DNA sequences with the same CDR3. The chain employs TRBV2 and TRBJ2-7; D is ambiguous. CDR1 and CDR2 from the germline V gene are SNHLY and FYNNEI. The CDR3 contains 14 residues. The CDR3, as DNA: TGTGCCAGCAGTGAGGTTGTGAGCTCCTATGAGCAGTACTTC. It specifies CASSEVVSSYEQYF.

V gene TRBV9 combines with J gene TRBJ2-1; D unclear. The CDR3 length is 14 residues. V was pared by 0 bases and J by 10 bases, with 14 bases between. Germline lookup yields CDR1 SGDLS and CDR2 YYNGEE. Written as DNA, the CDR3 is TGTGCCAGCAGCGTAGATAGTGCTTTCGGGGAGCAGTTCTTC. This gives the protein CASSVDSAFGEQFF.

The chain has TRBV5-1 and TRBJ1-5; D is uncertain. This CDR3 contains 15 residues. CDR1 is SGHRS and CDR2 is YFSETQ in the germline V gene. Trimming left V 4 bases short and J 5 bases short, with 16 bases between. CDR3 sequence reads: CASSPGGGNYQPQHF. The CDR3 bases are TGCGCCAGCAGCCCTGGTGGAGGGAATTATCAGCCCCAGCATTTT. The variable domain in full, completed from reference TRBV5-1 and TRBJ1-5, reads KAGVTQTPRYLIKTRGQQVTLSCSPISGHRSVSWYQQTPGQGLQFLFEYFSETQRNKGNFPGRFSGRQFSNSRSEMNVSTLELGDSALYLCASSPGGGNYQPQHFGDGTRLSIL.

V and J are TRBV11-2 and TRBJ2-1, with D tentatively TRBD2 (7 bases). The CDR3 has 14 residues. Germline V CDR1 and CDR2: SGHAT, FQNNGV. Deletions cut 7 bases from V and 6 bases from J, with 16 bases between. The CDR3 sequence is CASTKGGVPNEQFF. CDR3 nucleotide sequence: TGTGCCAGCACAAAAGGGGGGGTTCCCAATGAGCAGTTCTTC.

The chain is built from TRBV2 and TRBJ2-7, with 10 nucleotides matching TRBD1. V shed 7 bases, J shed 0 bases, and the junction held 3 bases outside the gene matches. CDR3 length equals 14 residues. The germline gives CDR1 SNHLY, CDR2 FYNNEI. The CDR3 sequence: CASTRTGGSYEQYF. The CDR3 DNA reads as TGTGCCAGCACTCGGACAGGGGGCTCCTACGAGCAGTACTTC.

This clone showed up just a few times. The rearrangement joins TRBV29-1 to TRBJ2-2, with D possibly matching TRBD2 (6 bases). This CDR3 is 15 amino acids long. V dropped 6 bases and J dropped 4 bases, with 18 bases sitting between them. CDR1 SQVTM and CDR2 ANQGSEA come from the germline V gene. Here the CDR3 DNA reads TGCAGCGTCGCCTCGTTGGGGCGGGGCACCGGGGAGCTGTTTTTT. This codes for CSVASLGRGTGELFF.

The rearrangement links TRBV7-3 to TRBJ2-5, with TRBD2 matching over 9 bases. The CDR3 totals 15 residues. CDR1 is SGHTA and CDR2 is FQGTGA in the germline V gene. Trimming removed 2 bases from V and 5 bases from J; junction bases left unmatched: 6. The CDR3 region has the DNA TGTGCCAGCAGCTTAGGCGGGAGGGCTTCGGAGACCCAGTACTTC. This sequence encodes CASSLGGRASETQYF.

V and J are TRBV2 and TRBJ2-1, with D perhaps matching TRBD1 (6 bases). The CDR3 contains 13 residues. Germline lookup yields CDR1 SNHLY and CDR2 FYNNEI. Trimming stripped 4 bases from V and 2 bases from J, with 6 bases between. The CDR3 region is CASSGTAYNEQFF. The CDR3 bases are TGTGCCAGCAGTGGGACAGCCTACAATGAGCAGTTCTTC.

This clone was seen a few times. This chain uses TRBV28 with TRBJ2-7; a possible D gene is TRBD1 (5 bases). V lost 1 base to trimming and J lost 5 bases, with 6 bases between them. This CDR3 spans 12 amino acids. The germline CDR1 and CDR2 sequences are MDHEN and SYDVKM. As DNA, the CDR3 is TGTGCCAGCAGTTTATCAGGGAACGAGCAGTACTTC. It codes for CASSLSGNEQYF.

The V gene is TRBV7-2, the J gene TRBJ2-5; 9 positions match TRBD2. The trim removed 3 bases at V and 5 bases at J, leaving 7 bases unmatched. CDR3 length: 15 amino acids. Germline-derived CDR1 and CDR2 are SGHTA and FQGNSA. CDR3 sequence: CASSFVAGVRETQYF. The CDR3 DNA sequence: TGTGCCAGCAGCTTTGTAGCGGGAGTGAGGGAGACCCAGTACTTC.

V usage is TRBV11-3 and J usage is TRBJ2-2, with TRBD2 identical over 10 bases. Germline values: CDR1 SGHNT, CDR2 YENEEA. CDR3 size: 14 residues. With 2 bases clipped from V and 7 bases from J, the junction kept 1 base outside the gene matches. CDR3 loop: CASSLRTSGGELFF. CDR3 nucleotides: TGTGCCAGCAGCTTAAGGACTAGCGGCGGGGAGCTGTTTTTT.

This clone turned up a few times. The chain links TRBV27 to TRBJ2-7, with 9 bases fitting TRBD2. Germline CDR1 reads MNHEY; CDR2 reads SMNVEV (reference sequence). Trimming cost V 8 bases and J 3 bases; bases outside gene matches: 17. The CDR3 has 17 residues. This CDR3 is CASSGGRAEKRVYEQYF. CDR3 coding DNA: TGTGCCAGCTCGGGCGGGAGGGCCGAGAAGCGGGTCTACGAGCAGTACTTC.

The chain joins TRBV21-1 to TRBJ2-1; TRBD2 was called by the table and not checked on the DNA. TRBV21-1 is described as a pseudogene. The CDR3 covers 16 residues. In DNA form, the CDR3 reads TGTGCCAGCAGCAAAGGAGGTGGAACTAGCACGAATGAGCAGTTCTTC. Its translation: CASSKGGGTSTNEQFF.

This clone was detected only once. The V and J genes are TRBV7-9 and TRBJ2-7, with 7 bases fitting TRBD2. CDR1 SEHNR and CDR2 FQNEAQ come from the germline V gene (reference sequence). Unmatched junction bases numbered 8, after V lost 6 bases and J lost 0 bases. The CDR3 is 15 amino acids. The CDR3 sequence is CASSYLADSSYEQYF. The CDR3 DNA sequence: TGTGCCAGCAGTTATCTAGCGGACTCCTCCTACGAGCAGTACTTC.

This chain uses TRBV10-3 with TRBJ2-7, with TRBD1 identical over 10 bases. The CDR3 runs 16 residues. Germline loops: CDR1 ENHRY, CDR2 SYGVKD. V shed 9 bases and J 5 bases; nucleotides not matched to a gene: 16. Written as DNA, the CDR3 is TGTGCCATAAGCAATTCGGGACAGGGGAAACGGGACGAGCAGTACTTC. It encodes CAISNSGQGKRDEQYF.